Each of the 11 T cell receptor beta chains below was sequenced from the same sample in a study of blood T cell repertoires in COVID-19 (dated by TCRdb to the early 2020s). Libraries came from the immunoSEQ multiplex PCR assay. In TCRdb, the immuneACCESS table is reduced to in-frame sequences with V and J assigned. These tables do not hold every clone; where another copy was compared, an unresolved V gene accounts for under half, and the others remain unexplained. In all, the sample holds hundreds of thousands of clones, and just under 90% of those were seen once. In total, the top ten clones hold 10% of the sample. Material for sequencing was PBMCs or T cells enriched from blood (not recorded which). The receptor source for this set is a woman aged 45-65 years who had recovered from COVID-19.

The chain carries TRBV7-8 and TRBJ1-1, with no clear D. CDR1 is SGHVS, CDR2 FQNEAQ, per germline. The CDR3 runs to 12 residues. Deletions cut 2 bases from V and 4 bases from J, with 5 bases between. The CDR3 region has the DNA TGTGCCAGCAGCTTACCGGGCACTGAAGCTTTCTTT. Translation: CASSLPGTEAFF.

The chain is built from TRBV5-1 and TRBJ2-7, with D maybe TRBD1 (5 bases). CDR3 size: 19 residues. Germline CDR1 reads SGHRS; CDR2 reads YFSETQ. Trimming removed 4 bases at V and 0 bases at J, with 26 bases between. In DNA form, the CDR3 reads TGCGCCAGCAGCACTGGGGCACCGACGGAGAGACAGAGCTCCTACGAGCAGTACTTC. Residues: CASSTGAPTERQSSYEQYF.

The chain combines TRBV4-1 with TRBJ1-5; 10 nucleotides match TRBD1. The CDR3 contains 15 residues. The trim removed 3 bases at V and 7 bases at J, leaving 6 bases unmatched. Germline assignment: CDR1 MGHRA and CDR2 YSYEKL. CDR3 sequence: CASSHAGQGHQPQHF. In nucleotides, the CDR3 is TGCGCCAGCAGCCACGCGGGACAGGGGCACCAGCCCCAGCATTTT.

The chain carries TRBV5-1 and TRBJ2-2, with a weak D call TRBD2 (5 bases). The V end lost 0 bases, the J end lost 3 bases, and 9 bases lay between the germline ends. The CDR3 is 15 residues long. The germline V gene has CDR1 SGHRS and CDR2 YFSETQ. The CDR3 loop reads CASSLELAHTGELFF. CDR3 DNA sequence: TGCGCCAGCAGCTTGGAGCTAGCCCACACCGGGGAGCTGTTTTTT.

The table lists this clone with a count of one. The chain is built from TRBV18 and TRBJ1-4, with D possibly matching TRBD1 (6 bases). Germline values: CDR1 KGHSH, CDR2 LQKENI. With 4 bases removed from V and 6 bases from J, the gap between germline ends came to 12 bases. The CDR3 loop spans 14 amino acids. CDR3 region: CASSRGQQDEKLFF. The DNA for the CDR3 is TGTGCCAGCTCACGGGGGCAGCAGGATGAAAAACTGTTTTTT.

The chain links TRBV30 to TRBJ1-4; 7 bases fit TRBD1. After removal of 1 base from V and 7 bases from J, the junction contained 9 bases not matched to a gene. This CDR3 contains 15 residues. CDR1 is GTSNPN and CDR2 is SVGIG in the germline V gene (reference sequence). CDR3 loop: CAWSEHRQGGEKLFF. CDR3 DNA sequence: TGTGCCTGGAGTGAACACCGACAGGGCGGTGAAAAACTGTTTTTT.

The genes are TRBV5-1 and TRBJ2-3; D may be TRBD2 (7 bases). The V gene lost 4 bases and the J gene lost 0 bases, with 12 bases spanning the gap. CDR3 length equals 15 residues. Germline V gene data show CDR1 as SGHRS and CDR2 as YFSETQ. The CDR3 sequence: CASSTGGASTDTQYF. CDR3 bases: TGCGCCAGCAGCACGGGGGGCGCTAGCACAGATACGCAGTATTTT.

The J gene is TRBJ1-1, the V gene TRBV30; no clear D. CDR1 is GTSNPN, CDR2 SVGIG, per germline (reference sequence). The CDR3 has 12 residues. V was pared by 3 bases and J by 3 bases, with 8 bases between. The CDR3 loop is CAWRPGYTEAFF. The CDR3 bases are TGTGCCTGGAGGCCGGGGTACACTGAAGCTTTCTTT.

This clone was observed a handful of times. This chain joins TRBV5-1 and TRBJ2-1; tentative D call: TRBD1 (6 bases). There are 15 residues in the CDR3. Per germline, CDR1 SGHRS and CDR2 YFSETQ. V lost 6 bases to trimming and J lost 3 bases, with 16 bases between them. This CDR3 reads CASIPGDNNYNEQFF. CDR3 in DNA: TGCGCCAGCATCCCAGGGGATAACAACTACAATGAGCAGTTCTTC.

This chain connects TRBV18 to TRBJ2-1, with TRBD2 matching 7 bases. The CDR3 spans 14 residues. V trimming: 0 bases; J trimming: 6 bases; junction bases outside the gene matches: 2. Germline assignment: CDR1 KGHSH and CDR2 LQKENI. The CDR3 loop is CASSPPPGGNEQFF. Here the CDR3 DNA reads TGTGCCAGCTCACCACCACCGGGGGGCAATGAGCAGTTCTTC.

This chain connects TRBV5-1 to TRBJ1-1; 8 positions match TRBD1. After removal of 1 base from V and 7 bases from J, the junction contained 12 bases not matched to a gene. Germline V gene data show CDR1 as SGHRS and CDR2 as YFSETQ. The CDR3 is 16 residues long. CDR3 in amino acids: CASSLSLGTGSGEAFF. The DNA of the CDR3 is TGCGCCAGCAGCTTGAGCCTCGGGACAGGTTCAGGTGAAGCTTTCTTT.